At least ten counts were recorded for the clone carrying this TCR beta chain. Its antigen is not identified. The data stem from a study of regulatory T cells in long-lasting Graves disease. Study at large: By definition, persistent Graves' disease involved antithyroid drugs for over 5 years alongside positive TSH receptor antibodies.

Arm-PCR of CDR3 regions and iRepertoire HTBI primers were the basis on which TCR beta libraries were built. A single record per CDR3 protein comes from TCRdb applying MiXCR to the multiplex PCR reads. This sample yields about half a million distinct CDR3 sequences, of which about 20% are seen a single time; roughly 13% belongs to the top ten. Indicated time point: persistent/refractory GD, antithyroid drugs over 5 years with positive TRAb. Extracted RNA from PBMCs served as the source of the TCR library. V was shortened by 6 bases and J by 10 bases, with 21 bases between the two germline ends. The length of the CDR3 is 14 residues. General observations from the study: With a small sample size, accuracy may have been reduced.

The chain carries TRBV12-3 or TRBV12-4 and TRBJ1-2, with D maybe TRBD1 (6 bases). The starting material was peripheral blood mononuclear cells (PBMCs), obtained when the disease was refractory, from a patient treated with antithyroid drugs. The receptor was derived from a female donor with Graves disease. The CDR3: CASSPGSGAGTYTF. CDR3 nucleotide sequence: TGTGCCAGCAGCCCCGGCTCAGGGGCGGGGACCTACACCTTC.